The TCR beta chain described here comes from a study of blood T cell repertoires in COVID-19 (dated by TCRdb to 2020 to 2021). For context, the study as a whole: Samples from collaborators originated in the United States, Italy and Spain and spanned both the acute and convalescent phases of COVID-19. Subjects who had been exposed to COVID-19, were actively infected with it, or had recovered from it provided the deeply sampled blood TCRbeta repertoires that made up the dataset. A de-identified subject ID, COVID-19 status, age in years and sex were almost always included in the sample metadata. The samples were drawn from the first 160 participants of the ongoing ImmuneRACE study and from 1,254 subjects provided by 6 global collaborators. The repertoires were released in a freely available public database intended as a resource for research on the immune response to SARS-CoV-2. Where available, HLA class I and class II types were obtained from metadata supplied by the sample provider rather than from assay-based typing. The material from the prospective study consisted of cDNA or gDNA derived from T cells, B-cell-depleted T cells, or PBMCs. Points the paper makes about the study in general: Clinical and demographic metadata were provided uncurated, with the amount varying by source and participant.

TCRbeta CDR3 regions were amplified from genomic DNA using the immunoSEQ Assay, a bias-controlled multiplex PCR. The original methods were these. Nucleated cell counts per sample were estimated from amplification of reference gene primers within the assay. To quantify the absolute abundance of each unique TCRbeta CDR3 rearrangement, sequence reads were collapsed and filtered. Productive Simpson clonality was computed per sample as the square root of Simpson's diversity index over productive rearrangements. Imported from immuneACCESS, the table was reduced by TCRdb to in-frame sequences with V and J called. These copies leave out some clones; in studies compared against another copy, an unresolved V gene accounts for under half, and the cause of the remainder is not known. V and J calls and clone size follow that table, whereas D and trimming were derived from the DNA. The sample includes a few hundred thousand clones, with roughly 84% observed a single time. The ten largest make up about 3.4% of the sample.

To note about this clone: Its cognate antigen has yet to be identified. One base away there is no much larger clone; base qualities are not given.

Enrolling through a virtual design, the prospective study's participants ranged in age from roughly 18 to 95 years and lived across some 23 United States geographic areas. In the prospective study, cohorts were assigned on the basis of participant-reported clinical history obtained from a screening survey and a study questionnaire. For ImmuneRACE Cohort 3, a participant was defined as recovered based on two consecutive negative NP/OP PCR tests, clearance by a healthcare professional, or resolution of symptoms. In the prospective study, whole blood, serum and a nasopharyngeal or oropharyngeal swab were collected from each participant by mobile phlebotomists. Additional blood draws and questionnaires over an approximately 2-month period could optionally be provided by prospective study participants. Before DNA extraction, prospective study blood samples were shipped either frozen or at room temperature.

The CDR3 covers 17 residues, taking in both the cysteine and the phenylalanine. The DNA shown is the 51-base CDR3, in frame from base 1. The germline V gene provides CDR1 MDHEN and CDR2 SYDVKM. From V the trimming removes 6 bases and from J it removes 0 bases, while the gene matches leave 8 bases of the junction unaccounted for. The receptor's source is a man in his fifties or sixties who had recovered from COVID-19. The specimen was PBMCs or T cells enriched from blood (not recorded which). The chain was built from TRBV28 and TRBJ2-2; the central 9 bases match TRBD1. The sequenced DNA is TGTGCCAGCAGGGGGGGACAGGGAGTCCCGAACACCGGGGAGCTGTTTTTT. It encodes CASRGGQGVPNTGELFF.